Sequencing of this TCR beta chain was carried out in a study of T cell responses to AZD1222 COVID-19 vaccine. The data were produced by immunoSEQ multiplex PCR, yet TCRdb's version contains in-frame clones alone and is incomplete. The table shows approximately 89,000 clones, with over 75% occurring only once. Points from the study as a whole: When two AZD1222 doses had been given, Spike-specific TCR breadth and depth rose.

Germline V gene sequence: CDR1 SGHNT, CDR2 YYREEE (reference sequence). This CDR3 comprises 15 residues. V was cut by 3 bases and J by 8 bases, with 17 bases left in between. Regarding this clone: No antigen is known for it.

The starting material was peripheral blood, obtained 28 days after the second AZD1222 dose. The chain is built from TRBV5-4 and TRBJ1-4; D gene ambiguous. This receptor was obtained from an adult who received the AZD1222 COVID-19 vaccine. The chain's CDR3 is CASSSQPGRLEKLFF. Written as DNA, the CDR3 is TGTGCCAGCAGCTCGCAGCCCGGGAGATTAGAAAAACTGTTTTTT.